This T cell receptor beta chain is drawn from a study of human T cells and chemical hapten exposure. Specified time point: patch test 2, 6 weeks after DPC sensitization. The treatment: therapeutic diphenylcyclopropenone sensitization with weekly scalp DPC. The length of the CDR3 is 15 residues. The V and J ends lost 1 base and 4 bases respectively, with 11 bases between them. Germline V gives CDR1 SEHNR, CDR2 FQNEAQ (reference sequence). A few counts support this clonotype. Its antigen is not known. Broader study findings: DPC sensitization left the count of TCRs above 1 in 1000 unchanged.

Original methodology: Sample TCR counts, which ranged from roughly 23,224 to 750,000, had a median of 95,638. TCRdb independently ran MiXCR on the RACE reads; one entry per CDR3 protein. The V and J calls were determined by TCRdb, not by the authors. The profile shows roughly 94,000 distinct CDR3 sequences, about 9% of them singletons. The V gene is TRBV7-9, the J gene TRBJ1-5; the D gene is possibly TRBD1 (6 bases). The material was whole blood, obtained in connection with sensitization to the hapten diphenylcyclopropenone (DPC). The receptor was isolated from a woman between 40 and 50 years old with alopecia areata. Some clones in this sample may be carry-over from other donors' samples. CDR3 loop: CASSLEGGKNQPQHF. The CDR3 DNA reads as TGTGCCAGCAGCTTAGAAGGGGGTAAAAATCAGCCCCAGCATTTT.